This T cell receptor (beta chain) is drawn from a study of blood T cell repertoires in COVID-19. At the level of the study: T cells, B-cell-depleted T cells, or PBMCs supplied cDNA or gDNA.

Sequenced by immunoSEQ multiplex PCR; TCRdb stores in-frame clones only, minus some. The sample contains under 500,000 clones, roughly 85% of which appear only once. V was cut by 2 bases and J by 4 bases, with 14 bases left in between. This CDR3 region has 14 residues. Germline CDR1 SQVTM, CDR2 ANQGSEA. The chain carries TRBV29-1 and TRBJ1-1; D gene unclear. Sequencing used PBMCs or T cells enriched from blood (not recorded which). The TCR was taken from a woman between 18 and 29 years old with acute COVID-19. CDR3 DNA: TGCAGCGTTGAAATCATTCGGTACGGCACTGAAGCTTTCTTT. It yields the protein CSVEIIRYGTEAFF.